This is a list of T cell receptor beta chains from one sample in a study of blood T cell repertoires in COVID-19. The method was immunoSEQ multiplex PCR; TCRdb's version includes in-frame clones alone and lacks a portion of them. The sample holds over 95,000 clones, roughly 90% seen once. Input material: peripheral blood. The receptors here all came from a human donor with acute or convalescent COVID-19. The donor label of this sample is uncertain. Both conserved end residues are part of each CDR3. The D gene is left open where the match is weak. Only some rows state a clone size, as once, few, many or a class for expanded clones.

clone size	V gene	D gene	J gene	CDR3 DNA	CDR3 protein
once	TRBV7-9	NA	TRBJ1-4	TGTGCCAGCAGCTTATCCGGGGCCGGACTAAATGAAAAACTGTTTTTT	CASSLSGAGLNEKLFF
NA	TRBV6-2/TRBV6-3	NA	TRBJ2-7	TGTGCCAGCAGTTTGTGGACAGCCTACGAGCAGTACTTC	CASSLWTAYEQYF
NA	TRBV5-8	TRBD2	TRBJ2-3	TGTGCCAGCAGCCCAGGGCTAGCGGGAGGCCCGAGTCAAACAGATACGCAGTATTTT	CASSPGLAGGPSQTDTQYF
NA	TRBV18	NA	TRBJ1-5	TGTGCCAGCTCACCAGTTGAAGGGGGATCATCGCCCCAGCATTTT	CASSPVEGGSSPQHF
NA	TRBV19	NA	TRBJ1-3	TGTGCCAGTAGCATTCTTACAGGGTTCTCTGGAAACACCATATATTTT	CASSILTGFSGNTIYF
NA	TRBV29-1	TRBD2	TRBJ2-1	TGCAGCGTTGAAGATCTTGGTAGCGGGGGGGTCTACAATGAGCAGTTCTTC	CSVEDLGSGGVYNEQFF
NA	TRBV9	TRBD2	TRBJ2-7	TGTGCCAGCAGCCCCCGGGAGGGGGTCTACGAGCAGTACTTC	CASSPREGVYEQYF
once	TRBV28	TRBD1	TRBJ2-5	TGTGCCAGCAGAGACAGGGGGAGTGGGGAGACCCAGTACTTC	CASRDRGSGETQYF
NA	TRBV28	NA	TRBJ1-1	TGTGCCAGCAGTTTCGGGACATTCACTGAAGCTTTCTTT	CASSFGTFTEAFF
NA	TRBV28	TRBD1	TRBJ1-2	TGTGCCGGGTGGACAGGTACCTATGGCTACACCTTC	CAGWTGTYGYTF
NA	TRBV29-1	NA	TRBJ2-1	TGCAGCTTAGACAGATACAATGAGCAGTTCTTC	CSLDRYNEQFF
NA	TRBV11-2	NA	TRBJ2-7	TGTGCCAGCAGCCTAGGTGTTAATAACTACGAGCAGTACTTC	CASSLGVNNYEQYF
NA	TRBV7-9	NA	TRBJ1-6	TGTGCCAGCAGCTTAGGATCCAACAGGCATTCACCCCTCCACTTT	CASSLGSNRHSPLHF
NA	TRBV5-5	NA	TRBJ1-2	TGTGCCAGCAGCCTCGGGACACTGGGAGGCTACACCTTC	CASSLGTLGGYTF
NA	TRBV6-5	NA	TRBJ1-1	TGTGCCAGCAGAGCCCCGGGACAAGCGAACACTGAAGCTTTCTTT	CASRAPGQANTEAFF